This T cell receptor (beta chain) was sequenced during a study of T cell changes during pregnancy in multiple sclerosis. Only in-frame clones appear in the TCRdb table, and some are missing; sequencing was by immunoSEQ multiplex PCR. This sample has about 38,000 clones, with roughly 91% found just once. The sample consisted of CD8+ T cells from peripheral blood mononuclear cells, taken in the second trimester of pregnancy. The sequence came from a female donor with multiple sclerosis, enrolled in a pregnancy study.

As DNA, the CDR3 is TGTGCCAGCAGCGTAGGGGACAGAGGTACAGATACGCAGTATTTT. Its protein is CASSVGDRGTDTQYF. The gene calls are TRBV9 and TRBJ2-3; 7 nucleotides line up with TRBD1. J gave up 3 bases and V 0 bases, and 4 bases lay outside the gene matches. Germline CDR1 and CDR2: SGDLS and YYNGEE. The CDR3 length is 15 residues.